These T cell receptor beta chains were read from a single sample in a study of cytomegalovirus exposure and HLA in healthy donors. Produced via immunoSEQ multiplex PCR; TCRdb's table is partial and in-frame only. The top ten clones hold 7.8% of a sample with some 180,000 clones, approximately 12% of them seen once. Sequenced input: PBMCs. These receptors all come from a man in his fifties in good health and CMV-seropositive. CDR3s include the opening cysteine and the closing phenylalanine or tryptophan. D genes are given only for firm matches. Not every row has a clone size; where given, it reads once, few, many or a size class.

D gene	clone size	V gene	J gene	CDR3 protein	CDR3 DNA
NA	few	TRBV15	TRBJ2-1	CATSRDKRENEQFF	TGTGCCACCAGCAGAGATAAGAGGGAGAATGAGCAGTTCTTC
TRBD1	NA	TRBV7-9	TRBJ2-7	CASNPPSGTGASEQYF	TGTGCCAGCAACCCACCATCCGGGACAGGGGCGAGCGAGCAGTACTTC
NA	few	TRBV6-5	TRBJ2-5	CASVARLGRETQYF	TGTGCCAGCGTGGCGCGTCTGGGGCGCGAGACCCAGTACTTC
TRBD1	NA	TRBV2	TRBJ2-5	CASRPGTARETQYF	TGTGCCAGCAGACCCGGGACAGCTAGGGAGACCCAGTACTTC
TRBD2	NA	TRBV6-6	TRBJ2-3	CASMASGSNTQYF	TGTGCCAGCATGGCTAGCGGGAGCAATACGCAGTATTTT
NA	few	TRBV5-6	TRBJ2-5	CASSWVRGNQETQYF	TGTGCCAGCAGCTGGGTGAGGGGGAACCAAGAGACCCAGTACTTC
TRBD2	NA	TRBV6-5	TRBJ2-1	CASSNSGGAREQFF	TGTGCCAGCAGTAATAGCGGGGGGGCCCGGGAGCAGTTCTTC
TRBD2	NA	TRBV7-2	TRBJ2-3	CASSSRTSGGRYTQYF	TGTGCCAGCAGCTCCAGGACTAGCGGGGGGAGGTATACGCAGTATTTT
NA	few	TRBV14	TRBJ2-3	CASSQPGPPGDTQYF	TGTGCCAGCAGCCAACCGGGCCCACCGGGGGATACGCAGTATTTT
TRBD1	NA	TRBV28	TRBJ1-5	CASSLVTGGAQPQHF	TGTGCCAGCAGTCTAGTGACAGGGGGGGCTCAGCCCCAGCATTTT
TRBD1	NA	TRBV29-1	TRBJ2-5	CSVEEDRGRQETQYF	TGCAGCGTTGAAGAGGACAGGGGGCGGCAAGAGACCCAGTACTTC
NA	few	TRBV19	TRBJ2-1	CASTRRDYNEQFF	TGTGCCAGTACCCGCAGGGATTACAATGAGCAGTTCTTC
TRBD2	few	TRBV9	TRBJ2-1	CASSVGLAGYNEQFF	TGTGCCAGCAGCGTAGGGCTAGCGGGCTACAATGAGCAGTTCTTC
NA	few	TRBV7-9	TRBJ2-7	CASSPDRYEQYF	TGTGCCAGCAGCCCCGACAGGTACGAGCAGTACTTT
NA	NA	TRBV6-5	TRBJ2-1	CATWAPNHNEQFF	TGTGCCACCTGGGCGCCAAACCACAATGAGCAGTTCTTC
NA	NA	TRBV6-1	TRBJ1-1	CASSKQMNTEAFF	TGTGCCAGCAGTAAACAAATGAACACTGAAGCTTTCTTT
TRBD1	NA	TRBV5-5	TRBJ2-2	CASSLIGTGNTGELFF	TGTGCCAGCAGCTTGATCGGGACAGGGAACACCGGGGAGCTGTTTTTT
NA	few	TRBV29-1	TRBJ2-1	CSASRDSPPYNEQFF	TGCAGCGCATCTCGGGACTCCCCTCCCTACAATGAGCAGTTCTTC
NA	NA	TRBV11-3	TRBJ1-1	CASSRSGNTEAFF	TGTGCCAGCAGCCGGTCAGGGAACACTGAAGCTTTCTTC
NA	few	TRBV4-3	TRBJ2-2	CASSREGANTGELFF	TGCGCCAGCAGCCGGGAGGGGGCGAACACCGGGGAGCTGTTTTTT
TRBD1	NA	TRBV27	TRBJ2-7	CASRTDRTIDEQYF	TGTGCCAGCAGAACGGACAGGACGATCGACGAGCAGTACTTC
TRBD1	few	TRBV5-5	TRBJ1-5	CASSWGQGINQPQHF	TGTGCCAGCAGCTGGGGACAGGGGATCAATCAGCCCCAGCATTTT
NA	few	TRBV28	TRBJ1-1	CASSLFRSEAFF	TGTGCCAGCAGTTTATTCCGGTCTGAAGCTTTCTTT
TRBD1	NA	TRBV6-4	TRBJ1-4	CASSDFRDSVNEKLFF	TGTGCCAGCAGTGACTTCCGGGACAGCGTTAATGAAAAACTGTTTTTT
NA	few	TRBV1	TRBJ2-6	CTSSQARGDRSGANVLTF	TGCACCAGCAGCCAGGCCAGAGGTGACAGGTCTGGGGCCAACGTCCTGACTTTC
TRBD1	NA	TRBV9	TRBJ1-2	CASSLGQPYGYTF	TGTGCCAGCAGCTTGGGACAGCCCTATGGCTACACCTTC
TRBD1	few	TRBV6-4	TRBJ1-6	CASSEDRGGSPLHF	TGTGCCAGCAGCGAGGACAGGGGGGGTTCACCCCTCCACTTT
TRBD1	NA	TRBV18	TRBJ1-5	CASSPTGNQPQHF	TGTGCCAGCTCACCGACAGGGAATCAGCCCCAGCATTTT
NA	NA	TRBV6-5	TRBJ1-6	CASSYLRGGDSPLHF	TGTGCCAGCAGTTACCTCAGGGGAGGGGATTCACCCCTCCACTTT
TRBD1	few	TRBV6-1	TRBJ1-6	CASSETGQGAQPLHF	TGTGCCAGCAGTGAGACCGGACAGGGGGCGCAGCCCCTCCACTTT
NA	few	TRBV6-6	TRBJ1-1	CASSLQPNTEAFF	TGTGCCAGCAGTTTACAACCGAACACTGAAGCTTTCTTT
NA	few	TRBV9	TRBJ1-1	CASSVTMNTEAFF	TGTGCCAGCAGCGTTACAATGAACACTGAAGCTTTCTTT
NA	NA	TRBV7-2	TRBJ1-3	CASSTSGGTGNTIYF	TGTGCCAGCAGCACCTCGGGAGGAACAGGAAACACCATATATTTT
NA	few	TRBV11-2	TRBJ1-5	CASSFQGMGNQPQHF	TGTGCCAGCAGCTTTCAGGGAATGGGCAATCAGCCCCAGCATTTT
TRBD2	NA	TRBV7-7	TRBJ2-1	CASSLEAGGHNEQFF	TGTGCTAGCAGCTTAGAAGCGGGGGGGCATAATGAGCAGTTCTTC
NA	NA	TRBV9	TRBJ2-2	CASSVRDTNTGELFF	TGTGCCAGCAGCGTAAGGGACACGAACACCGGGGAGCTGTTTTTT
TRBD2	NA	TRBV4-1	TRBJ2-2	CASSQNGGEVTGELFF	TGCGCCAGCAGCCAGAATGGGGGGGAGGTCACCGGGGAGCTGTTTTTT
TRBD2	few	TRBV28	TRBJ2-5	CASTGAGGFEETQYF	TGTGCCAGCACTGGGGCGGGGGGGTTCGAAGAGACCCAGTACTTC
NA	few	TRBV21-1	TRBJ2-2	CASIRGGIGAGELFF	TGTGCCAGCATTCGGGGGGGGATTGGTGCCGGGGAGCTGTTTTTT
TRBD2	few	TRBV6-5	TRBJ2-5	CASSYQRGAPGAQYF	TGTGCCAGCAGTTACCAGCGGGGGGCACCTGGGGCCCAGTACTTC
NA	NA	TRBV30	TRBJ2-5	CAWGIGGSYQETQYF	TGTGCCTGGGGCATTGGAGGGTCCTACCAAGAGACCCAGTACTTC
TRBD1	NA	TRBV2	TRBJ2-7	CASSEQTGYYEQYF	TGTGCCAGCAGTGAACAGACAGGGTACTACGAGCAGTACTTC
NA	NA	TRBV6-5	TRBJ2-5	CASSYSEVGETQYF	TGTGCCAGCAGTTACTCAGAGGTTGGAGAGACCCAGTACTTC
NA	few	TRBV19	TRBJ1-2	CASSIGFRGSSHGYTF	TGTGCCAGTAGTATCGGTTTTCGCGGCAGCTCGCATGGCTACACCTTC
TRBD2	few	TRBV6-4	TRBJ2-1	CASSVLAGAYNEQFF	TGTGCCAGCAGTGTCCTAGCGGGAGCCTACAATGAGCAGTTCTTC
TRBD1	few	TRBV10-3	TRBJ1-1	CAISGGTEAFF	TGTGCCATCTCAGGGGGTACTGAAGCTTTCTTT
NA	NA	TRBV5-1	TRBJ1-5	CASSLTKGGSQPQHF	TGCGCCAGCAGCTTAACTAAAGGTGGAAGTCAGCCCCAGCATTTT
TRBD1	NA	TRBV11-3	TRBJ2-7	CASSLGPDRDKNEQYF	TGTGCCAGCAGCTTAGGCCCGGACAGGGATAAAAACGAGCAGTACTTC
NA	NA	TRBV4-3	TRBJ2-5	CASSQDRGETQYF	TGCGCCAGCAGCCAAGATCGGGGGGAGACCCAGTACTTC
TRBD2	NA	TRBV9	TRBJ2-7	CASSVGVAGGAYEQYF	TGTGCCAGCAGCGTAGGAGTGGCGGGGGGCGCCTACGAGCAGTACTTC
TRBD2	NA	TRBV6-5	TRBJ2-5	CASTKLAGVGETQYF	TGTGCCAGCACCAAACTAGCGGGGGTTGGGGAGACCCAGTACTTC
TRBD1	NA	TRBV13	TRBJ1-5	CASSVRGGNQPQHF	TGTGCCAGCAGCGTCAGGGGGGGCAATCAGCCCCAGCATTTT
NA	NA	TRBV7-2	TRBJ1-6	CASTTPGVDFTLHF	TGTGCCAGCACCACTCCGGGGGTGGACTTTACCCTCCACTTT
NA	NA	TRBV7-9	TRBJ1-6	CASSLPGVVNSPLHF	TGTGCCAGCAGCTTACCGGGTGTTGTGAATTCACCCCTCCACTTT
TRBD1	NA	TRBV11-2	TRBJ1-2	CASSLGGQGVSGYTF	TGTGCCAGCAGCTTAGGAGGACAGGGGGTTTCTGGCTACACCTTC
TRBD2	many	TRBV6-6	TRBJ2-1	CASSIMGLAGLNEQFF	TGTGCCAGCAGTATTATGGGACTAGCGGGCCTCAATGAGCAGTTCTTC
NA	NA	TRBV9	TRBJ2-5	CASSVDGRKETQYF	TGTGCCAGCAGCGTAGATGGCAGGAAAGAGACCCAGTACTTC
NA	NA	TRBV2	TRBJ1-6	CASSREAYNSPLHF	TGTGCCAGCAGCCGGGAAGCCTATAATTCACCCCTCCACTTT
NA	NA	TRBV27	TRBJ2-1	CASSLAAYNEQFF	TGTGCCAGCAGTTTAGCGGCATACAATGAGCAGTTCTTC